This TCR beta chain was captured in a study of Tregs in tolerant kidney transplant recipients (dated by TCRdb to the late 2010s). With respect to the entire study: TCRbeta sequencing was used in the study to identify donor-specific regulatory T cells before combined kidney and bone marrow transplantation, and the identified cells were then tracked after transplant. In a few healthy controls, several methods of expanding Tregs specific for an allogeneic donor were compared by TCRbeta repertoire sequencing.

The CDR3 sequence holds 17 residues, the cysteine and phenylalanine included. Solely the CDR3 DNA is kept, with 51 bases framed from the first base. Compared with germline, V lacks 4 bases and J lacks 1 base; bases without a gene match: 11. The germline V gene gives CDR1 as SQVTM and CDR2 as ANQGSEA. Genomic DNA was extracted from sorted cells with the QIAGEN DNeasy Blood and Tissue Kit for TCRbeta CDR3 sequencing. High-throughput TCRbeta CDR3 sequencing, which included PCR amplification with bias correction and internal controls, was done commercially through immunoSEQ. The paper's data handling went like this. Unique productive TCRbeta sequences were defined by CDR3 nucleotide sequence where primers matched, and otherwise by CDR3 amino acid sequence together with Vbeta and Jbeta genes. To correct sorting error, sequences shared between sorted populations at a frequency ratio of 2:1 or less were removed; the rest were assigned to the higher population. Sequences were defined as donor-reactive when expanded at least 5-fold in CFSE-low cells versus unstimulated cells and present at a frequency of at least 0.01% in CFSE-low cells. Jensen-Shannon divergence calculated on the top 100 TCRbeta sequences ranked by frequency was used to measure repertoire divergence. For any sample with multiple sequencing runs, sorting error was corrected in each run separately before the runs were pooled. The source is immuneACCESS, and TCRdb retained only in-frame sequences with V and J called. Part of the clones is not carried over; for the studies checked, unresolved V genes explain less than half of this, and the remainder is unexplained. Clone size and the V and J calls come from that table; the DNA yielded D and trimming. The sample yields roughly 120,000 clones; roughly nine tenths were counted once. In total, the top ten clones hold approximately 0.62% of the sample.

Thawed PBMCs were FACS-sorted into unstimulated Tregs (CD4+CD25+CD127-), CD4+ non-Tregs (CD4+CD25-), CD4 cells and CD8 cells. Healthy control blood was obtained either as purchased buffy coats or from healthy volunteers. Healthy control blood was processed to PBMCs by Ficoll density gradient and cryopreserved, and patient PBMCs were collected before and after transplant. Comment on this clone: This clone's antigen is unknown. Base quality data are lacking; no much larger clone is found one base away.

Paper-wide results and their limitations: Biological reproducibility was not examined directly, but technical replication error appeared to be minimal. Expanding Tregs with activated donor B cells appeared to identify the most biologically relevant and donor-specific TCRbeta repertoire. Because only a small number of patients were included, the study had limitations, and the results will need to be validated in larger populations as well as under other immunosuppression protocols.

Specimen: CD4+ T cells from blood. The chain is encoded by TRBV29-1 joined to TRBJ2-1; TRBD1 aligns with 9 central bases. This receptor was obtained from a human donor in good health. The CDR3 region has the sequence CSVAGQGRGSSYNEQFF. The sequence in DNA is TGCAGCGTTGCAGGACAGGGGCGAGGATCTTCCTACAATGAGCAGTTCTTC.